This T cell receptor beta chain was captured by sequencing in a study of T-cell reconstitution after alpha-beta-depleted transplantation in children. Unique molecular identifiers were incorporated during preparation of the TCRbeta library. TCRdb fed the PCR reads into MiXCR, producing one record per CDR3 protein. Of just under 550,000 distinct CDR3 sequences detected, about 17% appear once; the ten largest clones hold approximately 3%. In germline, CDR1 is SQVTM, CDR2 ANQGSEA. The CDR3 runs to 12 residues. V dropped 0 bases and J dropped 9 bases, with 10 bases sitting between them. This clonotype came up a few times.

The sequenced sample was PBMCs from the stem cell graft donor, obtained from the stem cell graft. The genes are TRBV29-1 and TRBJ2-3, with D maybe TRBD1 (6 bases). The TCR comes from a human donor who donated a stem cell graft to a child with acute lymphoblastic leukemia. The chain's CDR3 is CSVEDQGTTQYF. CDR3 nucleotide sequence: TGCAGCGTTGAAGATCAGGGGACCACGCAGTATTTT.